Included here is one T cell receptor beta chain sequence, with context. This clonotype was picked up a small number of times. No per-base quality is available; no much larger clone lies one base away. In the paper's terms, the treatment or condition label means: live attenuated yellow fever vaccine strain. A standard Ficoll-Paque protocol was used to isolate PBMCs from peripheral blood. Epitope-specific CD8 T cells were sorted with a dextramer loaded with the yellow fever NS4B epitope peptide, and anti-CD3 and anti-CD8 staining was applied. RNA was extracted with TriZol from bulk PBMCs, CD4 and CD8 fractions, and dextramer-positive and dextramer-negative fractions. These data come from a study of T cells after yellow fever vaccination (dated by TCRdb to about 2019). At the level of the whole study: The SMART-Seq v4 Ultra Low Input RNA kit was used to prepare libraries from fractions with low cell numbers. To follow T-cell clones before and after both primary and booster YFV17D yellow fever vaccination, bulk TCR alpha and beta repertoires underwent longitudinal sequencing. Two healthy male donors, one aged 18 to 29 and one aged 30 to 40 years, made up the cohort. Blood was drawn at multiple timepoints before and after primary and secondary immunization, with bulk PBMC replicates and cell subsets isolated.

Synthesis of TCR cDNA relied on 5'RACE template switching, a step that introduced a universal primer site along with unique molecular identifiers. Priming of cDNA synthesis was performed from both the TCR alpha and TCR beta constant segments. Libraries were amplified in two PCR steps, with sample barcodes and sequencing adapters added in the second step. Sequencing of libraries was done on Illumina HiSeq 2500 (2x100 bp) or NovaSeq (2x150 bp). In the authors' own workflow: Demultiplexing of reads and collapsing into UMI consensus sequences were performed with MIGEC, and V(D)J alignment was carried out with MiXCR. Clonotypes responding to the vaccine were identified with edgeR on replicate PBMC samples, with the criteria of FDR below 0.01 and a log2 fold change above 5 up to day 15. Each bulk clonotype received a CD4 or CD8 identity based on whether the sequenced CD4 or CD8 repertoire contained that clonotype at higher abundance. Clonotypes enriched at least 10-fold in dextramer-positive over dextramer-negative fractions were defined as NS4B-specific, and CD4-biased clonotypes were excluded. In-frame beta chains were kept once TCRdb had trimmed the public reads at Q25 with fastp and called clones with MiXCR. Merged by CDR3 protein, the rows form single entries marked with the most common genes and DNA. TCRdb, not the authors, supplied the V and J calls. Across this sample there are around 88,000 distinct CDR3 sequences, with about 14% seen only once. The ten largest account for 20% to 25% of the sample.

Relative to germline, V is missing 10 bases and J is missing 8 bases, with 12 bases of the junction outside any gene match. The CDR3 contains 14 residues, cysteine and phenylalanine counted. Only the CDR3 DNA is retained, 42 bases long and in frame from the first base. Looking up the germline V gene yields CDR1 SGHAT and CDR2 FQNNGV. What the study reported, not specific to this receptor: Because abundant contaminating clonotypes from the bulk population could be contained in FACS-sorted repertoires, computational filtering was required. The study included only a couple of donors, which limits how far the findings can be generalized. A small share of clonotypes was detected in both CD4 and CD8 compartments, with the overlap likely arising from convergent recombination. Compared with the primary T-cell response, the secondary T-cell response was faster but weaker, reaching its peak on day 5 rather than on day 15. Most clones expanded after primary vaccination (96% of CD4 and roughly 91% of CD8) were re-detected after the booster, suggesting that broad memory maintenance occurred.

The chain employs TRBV11-2 and TRBJ2-1, and 9 junctional nucleotides match TRBD2. The sequencing used CD8+ T cells not binding an NS4B(214-222) dextramer, sorted from PBMCs, collected roughly 20 days after the first yellow fever vaccination. The sample's cell subset or site, from its label and the paper: NS4B epitope dextramer-negative CD8 T cells. The TCR comes from a man between 18 and 29 years old who received the YFV17D yellow fever vaccine. In nucleotide form, the sequence is TGTGCCACCCGCCGGCGGGGGGGTGTAGATGAGCAGTTCTTC. The resulting protein is CATRRRGGVDEQFF.